This is a list of T cell receptor beta chains from one sample in a study of shared clonotypes between healthy human individuals. The method was immunoSEQ multiplex PCR; TCRdb's version includes in-frame clones alone and lacks a portion of them. This sample carries millions of clones, more than 80% of them seen once, and the ten largest clones take 0.39%. Sequencing input: naive CD4+ T cells from PBMCs. The origin of the receptors is a man between 18 and 35 years old in good health. Some clones in this sample may be carry-over from other donors' samples. Both conserved end residues are part of each CDR3. D genes are given only for firm matches. Size is omitted from some rows. Given values are once, few, many or a class for expanded clones.

D gene	V gene	J gene	clone size	CDR3 DNA	CDR3 protein
-	TRBV28	TRBJ1-2	-	TGTGCCAGCAGCTTCCAAAACTATGGCTACACCTTC	CASSFQNYGYTF
TRBD1	TRBV7-9	TRBJ2-6	-	TGTGCCAGCAGCTCGACAGGGGCCGGGGCCAACGTCCTGACTTTC	CASSSTGAGANVLTF
TRBD1	TRBV29-1	TRBJ2-2	once	TGCAGCGTTCTGACAGGGCGTAACACCGGGGAGCTGTTTTTT	CSVLTGRNTGELFF
-	TRBV4-2	TRBJ2-2	few	TGTGCCAGCAGTCTGAATGCGCCGAACACCGGGGAGCTGTTTTTT	CASSLNAPNTGELFF
-	TRBV18	TRBJ2-1	-	TGTGCCAGCTCCCCCTCACAGGTCGGGATCTTC	CASSPSQVGIF
-	TRBV7-2	TRBJ2-2	few	TGTGCCAGCAGCCTCTCCAACACCGGGGAGCTGTTTTTT	CASSLSNTGELFF
-	TRBV6-5	TRBJ2-5	-	TGTGCCAGCAGTTACTCGAGGGTCCAAGAGACCCAGTACTTC	CASSYSRVQETQYF
-	TRBV27	TRBJ1-1	-	TGTGCCAGCAGTTTATGGGCGGGGACTGAAGCTTTCTTT	CASSLWAGTEAFF
TRBD1	TRBV7-2	TRBJ1-2	-	TGTGCCAGCAGCCCAGGGGGTGGGCAGGGATATGGCTACACCTTC	CASSPGGGQGYGYTF
-	TRBV7-2	TRBJ1-1	-	TGTGCCAGCAGCTTGGCCTTAGCGACGGGACGTTTGAACACTGAAGCTTTCTTT	CASSLALATGRLNTEAFF
-	TRBV5-1	TRBJ2-1	-	TGCGCCAGCAGCTTAGAGGAGGCCATGAGCAATGAGCAGTTCTTC	CASSLEEAMSNEQFF
-	TRBV19	TRBJ1-4	once	TGTGCCAGTGGGTCCCAGGGTAGTGAAAAACTGTTTTTT	CASGSQGSEKLFF
-	TRBV28	TRBJ2-6	-	TGTGCCAGCAGCAAGAGCTCTGGGGCCAACGTCCTGACTTTC	CASSKSSGANVLTF
TRBD1	TRBV19	TRBJ1-1	once	TGTGCCAGTAGTCCTCCACAGGGGAGAGACACTGAAGCTTTCTTT	CASSPPQGRDTEAFF
-	TRBV7-2	TRBJ1-2	-	TGTGCCAGCAGCTTAGTTACGTTTTCGGGTGGCTACACCTTC	CASSLVTFSGGYTF